These T cell receptor beta chains were read from a single sample in a study of blood T cell repertoires in COVID-19. Sequencing was performed with immunoSEQ multiplex PCR; in TCRdb, only in-frame clones are kept and a portion is missing. The sample records a few hundred thousand clones, 65% to 90% being singletons. Sequenced sample: PBMCs or T cells enriched from blood (not recorded which). These receptors all stem from a woman between 18 and 30 years old who had recovered from COVID-19. CDR3s include the opening cysteine and the closing phenylalanine or tryptophan. D genes are given only for firm matches. Only part of the rows carry a size: once, few, many, or a class if the clone is expanded.

. TRBJ2-5 TRBV4-1 TRBD2 TGCGCCAGCAGCCAAAAAACTAGCGGGGGGGCGGGAGAGACCCAGTACTTC CASSQKTSGGAGETQYF
. TRBJ1-2 TRBV30 TRBD1 TGTGCCTGGAGTGTGGCACAGGGGGCGCAATACACCTTC CAWSVAQGAQYTF
. TRBJ1-1 TRBV7-8 . TGTGCCAGCAGCTTATACGTCAGAACGAACACTGAAGCTTTCTTT CASSLYVRTNTEAFF
. TRBJ1-1 TRBV5-6 . TGTGCCAGCAGCTTGGCATGGGGGGAGATGAACACTGAAGCTTTCTTT CASSLAWGEMNTEAFF
. TRBJ2-1 TRBV27 TRBD1 TGTGCCAGCAGTTTATCGGATAACAGGGGCGAGCAGTTCTTC CASSLSDNRGEQFF
. TRBJ2-5 TRBV9 TRBD1 TGTGCCAGCAGCGTAGACACAGGGGGCAGAGAGACCCAGTACTTC CASSVDTGGRETQYF
. TRBJ1-3 TRBV11-2 . TGTGCCAGCAGCTCAGCGTTTACCGGAGCCTCTGGAAACACCATATATTTT CASSSAFTGASGNTIYF
once TRBJ1-3 TRBV27 . TGTGCCAGCAGTTTAAGACAGCCCTCTGGAAACACCATATATTTT CASSLRQPSGNTIYF
. TRBJ2-1 TRBV5-1 . TGCGCCAGCAGCTTAGACTACCATGACTACAATGAGCAGTTCTTC CASSLDYHDYNEQFF
. TRBJ1-1 TRBV4-1 TRBD1 TGCGCCAGCAGCCTTACAGACAGGGGTAACACTGAAGCTTTCTTT CASSLTDRGNTEAFF
. TRBJ2-3 TRBV30 TRBD2 TGTGCCTGGAGTGGCGGGGGGACTAGCACAGATACGCAGTATTTT CAWSGGGTSTDTQYF
. TRBJ1-6 TRBV18 TRBD1 TGTGCCAGCTCACCGTCCGGGACAGCAGTTAATTCACCCCTCCACTTT CASSPSGTAVNSPLHF
. TRBJ1-2 TRBV30 . TGTGCCTGGAGAAGCACAGGATCCGGCTACACCTTC CAWRSTGSGYTF
. TRBJ1-2 TRBV12-3/TRBV12-4 TRBD1 TGTGCCAGCAGTTTAGGGGACAGGGTCTCGTATGCCTTC CASSLGDRVSYAF
. TRBJ1-5 TRBV28 . TGTGCCAGCGGCCAGCAGGTCCACAGCAATCAGCCCCAGCATTTT CASGQQVHSNQPQHF
. TRBJ2-3 TRBV5-1 TRBD2 TGCGCCAGCAGCTCGGGGCTGGGACTAAACACAGATACGCAGTATTTT CASSSGLGLNTDTQYF
. TRBJ1-2 TRBV28 TRBD1 TGTGCCAGCAGCCCAGAACCGGGACAGCTCAACTATGGCTACACCTTC CASSPEPGQLNYGYTF
. TRBJ2-7 TRBV30 . TGTGCCTGGAGTGTACTCGGGGACGAGCAGTACTTC CAWSVLGDEQYF
. TRBJ1-2 TRBV7-9 TRBD1 TGTGCCAGCAGCTTAGGACAGGGCACCTTCTATGGCTACACCTTC CASSLGQGTFYGYTF
once TRBJ2-7 TRBV27 TRBD2 TGTGCCAGCAGTCCCCGACTAGCGGGCGAGCAGTACTTC CASSPRLAGEQYF
. TRBJ2-3 TRBV27 . TGTGCCAGCAGTCTAGCGTTTAACACAGATACGCAGTATTTT CASSLAFNTDTQYF
few TRBJ1-5 TRBV28 . TGTGCCAGCAGTTCCCCCCACAGGGTCGACAATCAGCCCCAGCATTTT CASSSPHRVDNQPQHF
once TRBJ2-5 TRBV24-1 . TGTGCCACCAGTGATTCTGGGACCCCGGGGGAGCAAGAGACCCAGTACTTC CATSDSGTPGEQETQYF
. TRBJ2-4 TRBV19 TRBD1 TGTGCCAGTAGTATAGGTCGACAGGGGATAGCCAAAAACATTCAGTACTTC CASSIGRQGIAKNIQYF
. TRBJ2-7 TRBV5-1 TRBD1 TGCGCCAGCAGCTTGTCCCCCGACCCAGGGGGTGACGAGCAGTACTTC CASSLSPDPGGDEQYF
. TRBJ1-4 TRBV25-1 TRBD1 TGTGCCAGCAGTGAAAATACAGGGGTTGAAAAACTGTTTTTT CASSENTGVEKLFF
. TRBJ2-7 TRBV13 . TGTGCCAGCAGCTTCGTTACAGGGACAAGTGAGCAGTACTTC CASSFVTGTSEQYF
. TRBJ2-3 TRBV7-3 . TGTGCCAGCAGCTCCTCCTTGACAGATACGCAGTATTTT CASSSSLTDTQYF
. TRBJ1-1 TRBV5-1 . TGCGCCAGCAGCAGGGCAACAGGGACTGAAGCTTTCTTT CASSRATGTEAFF
. TRBJ2-1 TRBV3-1/TRBV3-2 TRBD2 TGTGCCACCTCTAGCGGGGGGACCTACAATGAGCAGTTCTTC CATSSGGTYNEQFF
. TRBJ1-1 TRBV30 . TGTGCCTACCAAGGGGGGGTAGTTAGAGCTAGCACTGAAGCTTTCTTT CAYQGGVVRASTEAFF
. TRBJ2-7 TRBV18 . TGTGCCAGCTCACCCGGTTTGGACGAGCAGTACTTC CASSPGLDEQYF
. TRBJ1-4 TRBV30 . TGTGCCTGGAGTGTAGGGGTAACAGCAACTAATGAAAAACTGTTTTTT CAWSVGVTATNEKLFF
. TRBJ2-5 TRBV20-1 . TGCAGTGCTAGATCACTGGAGACCCAGTACTTC CSARSLETQYF
. TRBJ2-1 TRBV6-5 . TGTGCCAGCAGCATAGGGACTGACTACAATGAGCAGTTCTTC CASSIGTDYNEQFF
. TRBJ1-4 TRBV4-1 TRBD1 TGCGCCAGCAGCCAAGGGGGACAGGGGGCAAGTGAAAAACTGTTTTTT CASSQGGQGASEKLFF
. TRBJ2-1 TRBV10-3 . TGTGCCATCAGTGAGTCGAACAGGGTGAATGAGCAGTTCTTC CAISESNRVNEQFF
. TRBJ2-1 TRBV4-1 . TGCGCCAGCAGCCAAGTTAACCTAGTCGCCTACAATGAGCAGTTCTTC CASSQVNLVAYNEQFF
. TRBJ2-3 TRBV21-1 . TGTGCCAGCGACTGGGGGACAGGGGAAGATACGCAGTATTTT CASDWGTGEDTQYF
once TRBJ2-5 TRBV7-9 TRBD1 TGTGCCAGCAGCAACCGGGACAGGGGACCATATGAGACCCAGTACTTC CASSNRDRGPYETQYF
once TRBJ2-7 TRBV9 TRBD2 TGTGCCAGCAGCTCGGGACTAGCGGGCCCCTACGAGCAGTACTTC CASSSGLAGPYEQYF
. TRBJ1-2 TRBV6-1 TRBD1 TGTGCCAGCAGTGAACCTACTTGGACAGGCGGAAACTATGGCTACACCTTC CASSEPTWTGGNYGYTF
. TRBJ1-6 TRBV28 TRBD1 TGTGCCAGCAGTCTCTACCGGGACAGAAAGAATTCACCCCTCCACTTT CASSLYRDRKNSPLHF
. TRBJ2-7 TRBV19 . TGTGCCAGTAGTATAGTCACAGGCCGAGTCTACGAGCAGTACTTC CASSIVTGRVYEQYF
. TRBJ2-7 TRBV30 . TGTGCCTGGATCAAGTCCCGGGACTTGTCCTACGAGCAGTACTTC CAWIKSRDLSYEQYF
. TRBJ1-1 TRBV5-6 . TGTGCCAGCAGCTCAACCGTCGGGACTGAAGCTTTCTTT CASSSTVGTEAFF
once TRBJ2-4 TRBV14 TRBD1 TGTGCCAGCAGCCAAAAGGGGGCTCGCGGTCAGTACTTC CASSQKGARGQYF
. TRBJ2-6 TRBV5-1 . TGCGCCAGCAGCTTGCGGCGTGGGCCCTCTGGGGCCAACGTCCTGACTTTC CASSLRRGPSGANVLTF
. TRBJ2-1 TRBV19 . TGTGCCAGTAGTATTCCGGGAGACAATGAGCAGTTCTTC CASSIPGDNEQFF
. TRBJ1-4 TRBV20-1 TRBD1 TGCAGTGCTAGTATCCGGAACAGGGGTCAGAGGGAAAAACTGTTTTTT CSASIRNRGQREKLFF
. TRBJ2-7 TRBV5-1 TRBD2 TGCGCCAGCGGGCTAGCGGGGGGAATACACGAGCAGTACTTC CASGLAGGIHEQYF
once TRBJ2-7 TRBV27 TRBD1 TGTGCCAGTAGTAGACCGGGACAGGGGGTTTTCGAGCAGTACTTC CASSRPGQGVFEQYF
. TRBJ2-5 TRBV7-2 TRBD1 TGTGCCAGCAGCTTAACCTTCCCGGACAGGGGTGAAAGGGGGACCCAGTACTTC CASSLTFPDRGERGTQYF
. TRBJ1-6 TRBV28 . TGTGCCAGCAGTTCTTCTTCGGTCCTAGACTGGTCACCCCTCCACTTT CASSSSSVLDWSPLHF